This TCR beta chain was sequenced for a study of cytomegalovirus exposure and HLA in healthy donors. The PCR contained 60 Vbeta and 13 Jbeta primers. The protocol was immunoSEQ multiplex PCR, while the TCRdb copy is restricted to in-frame clones and leaves out a portion. The data contain about 130,000 clones, 80% of them singletons. This clone occurred many times. This CDR3 is built from 14 residues. Trimming at V came to 4 bases and at J to 6 bases, leaving 5 bases not matched to a gene. CDR1 is ENHRY, CDR2 SYGVKD, per germline. The receptor's source is a man aged 25 to 45 in good health and CMV-seronegative. The gene calls are TRBV10-3 and TRBJ2-3; 9 nucleotides match TRBD1. Sequenced input: PBMCs. CDR3 region: CAISATGGFDTQYF. CDR3 nucleotide sequence: TGTGCCATCAGTGCTACAGGGGGCTTCGATACGCAGTATTTT.